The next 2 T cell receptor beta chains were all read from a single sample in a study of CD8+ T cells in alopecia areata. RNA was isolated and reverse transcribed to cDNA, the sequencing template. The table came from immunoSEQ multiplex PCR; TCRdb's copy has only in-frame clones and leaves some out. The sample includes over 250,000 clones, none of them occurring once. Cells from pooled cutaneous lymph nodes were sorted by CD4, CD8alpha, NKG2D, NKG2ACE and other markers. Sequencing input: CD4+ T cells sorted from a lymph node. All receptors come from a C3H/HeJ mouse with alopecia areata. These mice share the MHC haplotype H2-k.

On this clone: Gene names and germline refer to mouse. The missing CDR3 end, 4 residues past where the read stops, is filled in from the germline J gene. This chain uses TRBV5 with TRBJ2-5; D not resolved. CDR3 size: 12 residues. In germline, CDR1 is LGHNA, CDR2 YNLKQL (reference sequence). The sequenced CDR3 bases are TGTGCCAGCAGCCAAGAACTGGAC. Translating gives CASSQELD. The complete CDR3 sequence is CASSQELDTQYF.

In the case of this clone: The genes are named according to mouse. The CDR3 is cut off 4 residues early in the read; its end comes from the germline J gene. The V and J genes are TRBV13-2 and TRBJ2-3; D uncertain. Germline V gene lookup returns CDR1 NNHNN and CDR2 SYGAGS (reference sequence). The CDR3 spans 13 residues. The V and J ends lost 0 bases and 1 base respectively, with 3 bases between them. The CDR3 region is CASGDGRAETLYF. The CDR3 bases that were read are TGTGCCAGCGGTGATGGTCGTGCAGAA.